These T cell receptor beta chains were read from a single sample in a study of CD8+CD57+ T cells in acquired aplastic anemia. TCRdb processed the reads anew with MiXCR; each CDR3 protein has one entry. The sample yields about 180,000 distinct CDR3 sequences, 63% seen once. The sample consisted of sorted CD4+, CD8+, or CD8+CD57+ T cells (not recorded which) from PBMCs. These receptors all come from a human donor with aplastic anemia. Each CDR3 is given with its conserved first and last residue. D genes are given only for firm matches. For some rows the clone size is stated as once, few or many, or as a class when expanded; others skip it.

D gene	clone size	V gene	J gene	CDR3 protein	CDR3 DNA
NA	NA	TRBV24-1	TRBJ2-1	CATSDSRTAPLNEQFF	TGTGCCACCAGTGATTCTCGGACAGCCCCCCTCAATGAGCAGTTCTTC
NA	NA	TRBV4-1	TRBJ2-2	CASSQEGAGTNTGELFF	TGCGCCAGCAGCCAAGAGGGGGCGGGAACAAACACCGGGGAGCTGTTTTTT
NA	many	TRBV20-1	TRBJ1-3	CSARDPKYSGNTIYF	TGCAGTGCTAGAGATCCGAAGTACTCTGGAAACACCATATATTTT
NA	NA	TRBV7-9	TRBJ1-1	CASSPPGGGITEAFF	TGTGCCAGCAGCCCTCCCGGGGGAGGGATCACTGAAGCTTTCTTT
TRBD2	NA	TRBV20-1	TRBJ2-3	CSASGQGVTSGRFTDTQYF	TGCAGTGCTAGTGGACAGGGCGTTACTAGCGGGAGATTCACAGATACGCAGTATTTT
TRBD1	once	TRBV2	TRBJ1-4	CASRWTGNEKLFF	TGTGCCAGCAGGTGGACAGGGAATGAAAAACTGTTTTTT
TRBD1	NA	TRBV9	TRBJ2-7	CASSFGQGGEQYF	TGTGCCAGCAGCTTCGGACAGGGCGGCGAGCAGTACTTC
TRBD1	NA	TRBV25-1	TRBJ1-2	CASSADVTGGYGYTF	TGTGCCAGCAGTGCCGATGTAACAGGGGGATATGGCTACACCTTC
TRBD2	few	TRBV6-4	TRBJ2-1	CASSDGTSGGNEQFF	TGTGCCAGCAGTGATGGGACTAGCGGGGGGAATGAGCAGTTCTTC
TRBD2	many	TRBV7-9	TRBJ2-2	CASSLHGEGTGELFF	TGTGCCAGCAGCTTACACGGGGAGGGCACCGGGGAGCTGTTTTTT
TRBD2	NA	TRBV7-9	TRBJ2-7	CASSGGTSGPGSHYEQYF	TGTGCCAGCAGCGGGGGGACTAGCGGCCCAGGCTCTCACTACGAGCAGTACTTC
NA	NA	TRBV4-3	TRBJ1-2	CASSQGGGSNYGYTF	TGCGCCAGCAGCCAAGGGGGAGGGTCCAACTATGGCTACACCTTC
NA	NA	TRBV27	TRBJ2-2	CASSLIVARTNTGELFF	TGTGCCAGCAGCTTAATAGTGGCCAGAACGAACACCGGGGAGCTGTTTTTT
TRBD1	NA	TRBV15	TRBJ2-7	CATSRSRGQGASEQYF	TGTGCCACCAGCCGCAGCCGGGGACAGGGCGCGTCTGAGCAGTACTTC
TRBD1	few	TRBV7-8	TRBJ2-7	CASSLAPGQGLGGQYF	TGTGCCAGCAGCTTAGCCCCAGGACAGGGTTTAGGAGGGCAGTACTTC
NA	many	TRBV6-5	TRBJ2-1	CASSSPGPYNEQFF	TGTGCCAGCAGTTCCCCGGGACCATACAATGAGCAGTTCTTC
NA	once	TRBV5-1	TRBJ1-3	CASSSSRGDGGNTIYF	TGCGCCAGCAGCTCGAGTCGTGGGGACGGTGGAAACACCATATATTTT
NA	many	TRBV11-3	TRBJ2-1	CASSLDPGRGEQFF	TGTGCCAGCAGCTTAGACCCGGGTAGAGGTGAGCAGTTCTTC
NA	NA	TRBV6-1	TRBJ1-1	CASSYTIGFPEAFF	TGTGCCAGCAGTTACACTATAGGCTTCCCTGAAGCTTTCTTT
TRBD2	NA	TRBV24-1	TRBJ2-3	CATSDASGPDTQYF	TGTGCCACCAGTGACGCTAGCGGTCCAGATACGCAGTATTTT
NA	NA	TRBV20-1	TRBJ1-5	CSASFGGDRNQPQHF	TGCAGTGCTAGTTTCGGGGGTGATCGCAATCAGCCCCAGCATTTT
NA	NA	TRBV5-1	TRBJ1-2	CASSFFGGASSNYGYTF	TGCGCCAGCAGCTTCTTTGGGGGCGCGTCGTCTAACTATGGCTACACCTTC
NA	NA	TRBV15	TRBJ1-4	CATSRDKGSNEKLFF	TGTGCCACCAGCAGAGATAAAGGCTCTAATGAAAAACTGTTTTTT
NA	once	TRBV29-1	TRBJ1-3	CSVRDDVGPGNTIYF	TGCAGCGTCCGAGACGATGTGGGGCCTGGAAACACCATATATTTT
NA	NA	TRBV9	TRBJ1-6	CASSKRNSPLHF	TGTGCCAGCAGCAAAAGAAATTCACCCCTCCACTTT
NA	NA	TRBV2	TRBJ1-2	CASRELWTEYGYTF	TGTGCCAGCAGGGAACTTTGGACAGAGTATGGCTACACCTTC
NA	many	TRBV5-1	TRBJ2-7	CASSLDRTGGLAGGLSYEQYF	TGCGCCAGCAGCTTGGACAGGACAGGGGGCCTAGCGGGGGGGTTGTCCTACGAGCAGTACTTC
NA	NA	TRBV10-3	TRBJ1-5	CAISDRTYSNQPQHF	TGTGCCATCAGTGACAGGACTTATAGCAATCAGCCCCAGCATTTT
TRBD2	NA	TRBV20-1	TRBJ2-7	CSAGLAGDPYEQYF	TGCAGTGCCGGACTAGCGGGAGATCCCTACGAGCAGTACTTC
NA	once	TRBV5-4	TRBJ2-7	CASSAGDTRWEQYF	TGTGCCAGCAGCGCCGGGGACACCAGGTGGGAGCAGTACTTC
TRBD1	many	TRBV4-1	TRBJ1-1	CASSRQGGRNTEAFF	TGCGCCAGCAGCCGACAGGGGGGCAGGAACACTGAAGCTTTCTTT
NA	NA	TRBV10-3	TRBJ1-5	CAINQGSNQPQHF	TGTGCCATCAATCAGGGAAGCAATCAGCCCCAGCATTTT
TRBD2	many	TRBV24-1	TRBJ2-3	CATSDSPFSGGDTDTQYF	TGTGCCACCAGTGATTCCCCCTTTAGCGGGGGAGACACAGATACGCAGTATTTT
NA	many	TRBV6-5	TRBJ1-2	CASSLGTADGYTF	TGTGCCAGCAGTCTTGGGACGGCGGATGGCTACACCTTC
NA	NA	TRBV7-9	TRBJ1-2	CASSPWVGELNYGYTF	TGTGCCAGCAGCCCTTGGGTGGGGGAACTTAACTATGGCTACACCTTC
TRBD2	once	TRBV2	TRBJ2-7	CASSEALRDYSYEQYF	TGTGCCAGCAGTGAAGCGCTTCGGGACTACTCCTACGAGCAGTACTTC
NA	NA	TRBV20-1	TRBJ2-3	CSAPGQSTDTQYF	TGCAGTGCTCCCGGACAGAGCACAGATACGCAGTATTTT
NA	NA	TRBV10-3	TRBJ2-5	CASSETVETQYF	TGTGCCAGCAGTGAGACAGTAGAGACCCAGTACTTC
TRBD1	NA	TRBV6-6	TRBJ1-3	CASSLADNRGSNTIYF	TGTGCCAGCAGCCTAGCAGATAACAGGGGTTCAAACACCATATATTTT
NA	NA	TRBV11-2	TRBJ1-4	CASSYSQGGEKLFF	TGTGCCAGCAGCTACTCCCAGGGAGGCGAAAAACTGTTTTTT
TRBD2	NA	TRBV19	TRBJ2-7	CASSRTSGSYEQYF	TGTGCCAGTAGCCGGACTAGCGGGAGCTACGAGCAGTACTTC
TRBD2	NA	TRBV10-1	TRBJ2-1	CASSEASGGTTYNEQFF	TGCGCCAGCAGTGAGGCTAGCGGGGGGACCACCTACAATGAGCAGTTCTTC
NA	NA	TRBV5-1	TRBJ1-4	CASSMDGLNEKLFF	TGCGCCAGCAGCATGGACGGTCTTAATGAAAAACTGTTTTTT
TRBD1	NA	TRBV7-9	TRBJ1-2	CASSPRDRGPMGYGYTF	TGTGCCAGCAGCCCCCGGGACAGGGGGCCCATGGGCTATGGCTACACCTTC
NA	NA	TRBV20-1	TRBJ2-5	CSAKDPRGHQETQYF	TGCAGTGCTAAGGACCCCCGAGGTCACCAAGAGACCCAGTACTTC
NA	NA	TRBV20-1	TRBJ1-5	CSARVVGGFQPQHF	TGCAGTGCTAGAGTGGTAGGGGGATTCCAGCCCCAGCATTTT
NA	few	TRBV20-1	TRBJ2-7	CSARPYDRHEQYF	TGCAGTGCTAGACCCTACGACAGACACGAGCAGTACTTC
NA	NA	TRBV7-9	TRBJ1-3	CASSFGEIGGNTIYF	TGTGCCAGCAGCTTCGGAGAGATAGGTGGAAACACCATATATTTT
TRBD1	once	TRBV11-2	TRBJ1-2	CASSFGQASGYTF	TGTGCCAGCAGCTTCGGACAGGCTTCAGGCTACACCTTC
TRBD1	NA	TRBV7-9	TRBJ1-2	CASSLKTGGDRMGYTF	TGTGCCAGCAGCTTAAAGACTGGGGGGGACAGGATGGGCTACACCTTC
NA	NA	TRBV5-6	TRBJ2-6	CASSLDTGIPGANVLTF	TGTGCCAGCAGCTTGGACACAGGGATCCCTGGGGCCAACGTCCTGACTTTC
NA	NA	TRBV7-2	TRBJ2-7	CASATGGGPYEQYF	TGTGCCAGCGCCACAGGGGGGGGCCCCTACGAGCAGTACTTC
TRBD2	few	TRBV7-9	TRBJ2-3	CASSSGRLDTQYF	TGTGCCAGCAGCTCCGGGAGGCTAGATACGCAGTATTTT
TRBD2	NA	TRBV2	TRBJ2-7	CASRDPSGGGYEQYF	TGTGCCAGCAGGGACCCTAGCGGGGGGGGATACGAGCAGTACTTC
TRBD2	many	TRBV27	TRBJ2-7	CASSWFGGAYEQYF	TGTGCCAGCAGTTGGTTCGGGGGGGCCTACGAGCAGTACTTC